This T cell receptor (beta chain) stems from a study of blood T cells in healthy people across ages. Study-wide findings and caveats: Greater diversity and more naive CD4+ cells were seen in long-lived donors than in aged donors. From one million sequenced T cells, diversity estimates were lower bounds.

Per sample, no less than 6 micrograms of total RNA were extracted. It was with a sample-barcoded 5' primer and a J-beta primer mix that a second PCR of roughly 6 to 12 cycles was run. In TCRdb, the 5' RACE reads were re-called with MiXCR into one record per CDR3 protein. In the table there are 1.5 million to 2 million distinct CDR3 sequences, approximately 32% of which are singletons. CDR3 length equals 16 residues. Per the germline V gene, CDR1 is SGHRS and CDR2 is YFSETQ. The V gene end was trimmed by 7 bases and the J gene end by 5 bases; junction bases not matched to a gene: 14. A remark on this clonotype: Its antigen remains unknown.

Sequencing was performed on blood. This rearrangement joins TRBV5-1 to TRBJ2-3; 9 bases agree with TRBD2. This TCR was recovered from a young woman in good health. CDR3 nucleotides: TGCGCCAGCGAGCGGGCCCTAGCGGGAACGCGAGATACGCAGTATTTT. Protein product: CASERALAGTRDTQYF. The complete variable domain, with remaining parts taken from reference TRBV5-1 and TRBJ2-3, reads KAGVTQTPRYLIKTRGQQVTLSCSPISGHRSVSWYQQTPGQGLQFLFEYFSETQRNKGNFPGRFSGRQFSNSRSEMNVSTLELGDSALYLCASERALAGTRDTQYFGPGTRLTVL.